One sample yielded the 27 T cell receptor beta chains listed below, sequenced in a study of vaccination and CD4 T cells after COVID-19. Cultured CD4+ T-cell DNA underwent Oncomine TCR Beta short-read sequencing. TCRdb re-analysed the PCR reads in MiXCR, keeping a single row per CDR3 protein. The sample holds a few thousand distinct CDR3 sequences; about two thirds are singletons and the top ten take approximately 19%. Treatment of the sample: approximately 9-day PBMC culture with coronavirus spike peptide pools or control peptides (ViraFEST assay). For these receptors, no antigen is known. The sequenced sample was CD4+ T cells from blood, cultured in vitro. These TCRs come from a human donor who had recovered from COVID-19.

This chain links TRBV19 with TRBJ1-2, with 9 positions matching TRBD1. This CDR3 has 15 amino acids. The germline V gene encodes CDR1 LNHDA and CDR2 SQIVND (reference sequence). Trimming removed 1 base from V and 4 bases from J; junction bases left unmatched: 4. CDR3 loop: CASSIADRGGYGYTF. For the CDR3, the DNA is TGTGCCAGTAGTATAGCGGACAGGGGAGGCTATGGCTACACCTTC.

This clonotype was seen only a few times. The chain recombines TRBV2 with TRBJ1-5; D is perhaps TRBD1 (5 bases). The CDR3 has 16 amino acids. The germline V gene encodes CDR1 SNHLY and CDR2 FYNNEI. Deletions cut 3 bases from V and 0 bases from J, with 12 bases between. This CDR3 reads CASSDQGRHSNQPQHF. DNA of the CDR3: TGTGCCAGCAGTGATCAGGGCAGGCATAGCAATCAGCCCCAGCATTTT. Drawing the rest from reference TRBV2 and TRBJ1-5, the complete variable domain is EPEVTQTPSHQVTQMGQEVILRCVPISNHLYFYWYRQILGQKVEFLVSFYNNEISEKSEIFDDQFSVERPDGSNFTLKIRSTKLEDSAMYFCASSDQGRHSNQPQHFGDGTRLSIL.

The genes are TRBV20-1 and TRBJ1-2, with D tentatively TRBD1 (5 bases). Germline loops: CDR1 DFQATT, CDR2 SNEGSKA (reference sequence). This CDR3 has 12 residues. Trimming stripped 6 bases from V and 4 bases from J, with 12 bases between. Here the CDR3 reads CSALQDGYGYTF. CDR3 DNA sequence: TGCAGTGCGTTACAGGACGGCTATGGCTACACCTTC.

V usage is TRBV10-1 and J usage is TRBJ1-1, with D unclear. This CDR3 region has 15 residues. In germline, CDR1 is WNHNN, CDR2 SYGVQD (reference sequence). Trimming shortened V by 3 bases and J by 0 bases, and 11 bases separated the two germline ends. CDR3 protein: CASSDRTLVNTEAFF. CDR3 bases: TGCGCCAGCAGTGATCGGACGCTCGTGAACACTGAAGCTTTCTTT.

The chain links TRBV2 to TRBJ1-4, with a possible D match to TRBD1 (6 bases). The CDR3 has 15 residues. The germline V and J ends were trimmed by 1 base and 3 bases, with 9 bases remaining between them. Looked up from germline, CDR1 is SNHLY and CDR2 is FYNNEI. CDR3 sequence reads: CASSEGGAPNEKLFF. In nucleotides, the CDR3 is TGTGCCAGCAGTGAAGGGGGGGCCCCTAATGAAAAACTGTTTTTT.

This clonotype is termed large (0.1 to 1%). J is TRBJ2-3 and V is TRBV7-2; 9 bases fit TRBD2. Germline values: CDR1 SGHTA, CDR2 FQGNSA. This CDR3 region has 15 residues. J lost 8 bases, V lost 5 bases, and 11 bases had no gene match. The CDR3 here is CASSQRGGREGTQYF. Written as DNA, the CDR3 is TGTGCCAGCAGCCAACGGGGAGGGCGGGAGGGTACGCAGTATTTT.

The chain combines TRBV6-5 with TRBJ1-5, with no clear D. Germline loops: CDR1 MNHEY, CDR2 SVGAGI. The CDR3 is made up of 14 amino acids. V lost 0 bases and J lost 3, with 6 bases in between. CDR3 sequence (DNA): TGTGCCAGCAGTTACTCAGGTGACAATCAGCCCCAGCATTTT. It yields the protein CASSYSGDNQPQHF.

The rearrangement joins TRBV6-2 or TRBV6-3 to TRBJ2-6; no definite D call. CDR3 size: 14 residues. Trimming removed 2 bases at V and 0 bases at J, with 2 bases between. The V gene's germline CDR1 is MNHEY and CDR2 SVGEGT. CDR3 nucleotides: TGTGCCAGCAGTTACAACTCTGGGGCCAACGTCCTGACTTTC. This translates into CASSYNSGANVLTF.

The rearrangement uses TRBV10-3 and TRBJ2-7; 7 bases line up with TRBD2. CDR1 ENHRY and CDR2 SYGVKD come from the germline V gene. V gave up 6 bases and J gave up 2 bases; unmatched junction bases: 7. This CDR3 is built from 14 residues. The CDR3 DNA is TGTGCCATCAGGCCTGCGGGAGACCCCTACGAGCAGTACTTC. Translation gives CAIRPAGDPYEQYF.

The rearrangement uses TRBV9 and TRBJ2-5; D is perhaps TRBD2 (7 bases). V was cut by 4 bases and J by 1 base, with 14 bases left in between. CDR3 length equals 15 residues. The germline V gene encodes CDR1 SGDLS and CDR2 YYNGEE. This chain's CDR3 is CASSPRGGLQETQYF. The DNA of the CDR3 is TGTGCCAGCAGCCCCCGCGGGGGCCTCCAAGAGACCCAGTACTTC.

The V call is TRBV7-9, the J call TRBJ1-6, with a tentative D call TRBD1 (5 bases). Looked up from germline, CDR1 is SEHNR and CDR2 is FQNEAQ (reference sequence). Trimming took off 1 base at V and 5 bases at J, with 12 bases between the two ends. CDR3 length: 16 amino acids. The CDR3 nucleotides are TGTGCCAGCAGCTTAGGACAGCCTCGGAATAATTCACCCCTCCACTTT. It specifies CASSLGQPRNNSPLHF.

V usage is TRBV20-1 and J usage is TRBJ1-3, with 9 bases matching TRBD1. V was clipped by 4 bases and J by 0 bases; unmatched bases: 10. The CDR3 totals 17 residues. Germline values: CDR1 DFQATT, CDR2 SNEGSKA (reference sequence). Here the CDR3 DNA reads TGCAGTGCTACTACGCGGACAGGGGTTCCCTCTGGAAACACCATATATTTT. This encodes CSATTRTGVPSGNTIYF.

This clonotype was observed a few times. The CDR3 DNA follows: TGTGCCAGCAGTCCGGGACAGGTTCTGACCGGGGAGCTGTTTTTT. Protein product: CASSPGQVLTGELFF. The J gene is TRBJ2-2, the V gene TRBV6-2 or TRBV6-3; 8 bases are shared with TRBD1. Trimming at V came to 5 bases and at J to 5 bases, leaving 7 bases not matched to a gene. The length of the CDR3 is 15 residues. Germline CDR1 and CDR2: MNHEY and SVGEGT.

The DNA for the CDR3 is TGTGCCAGCAGGGGGGGAACACTCTTAACAGAGTCAAGCAATCAGCCCCAGCATTTT. Encoded protein: CASRGGTLLTESSNQPQHF. The chain recombines TRBV2 with TRBJ1-5; D is perhaps TRBD1 (5 bases). Trimming pared 6 bases from V and 1 base from J, leaving 25 bases between. From germline, CDR1 is SNHLY and CDR2 FYNNEI. This CDR3 is built from 19 residues.

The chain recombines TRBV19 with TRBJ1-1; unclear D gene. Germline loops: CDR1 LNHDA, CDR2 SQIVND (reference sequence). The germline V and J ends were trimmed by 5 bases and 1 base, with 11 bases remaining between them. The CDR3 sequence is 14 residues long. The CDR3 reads CASSSPAGNTEAFF. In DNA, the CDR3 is TGTGCCAGTAGTTCCCCAGCGGGGAACACTGAAGCTTTCTTT.

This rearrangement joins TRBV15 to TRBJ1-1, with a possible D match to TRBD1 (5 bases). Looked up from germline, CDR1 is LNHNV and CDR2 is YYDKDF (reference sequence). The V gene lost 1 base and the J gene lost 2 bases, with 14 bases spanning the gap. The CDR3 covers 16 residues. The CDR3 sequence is CATSRARGDFNTEAFF. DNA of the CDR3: TGTGCCACCAGCAGAGCAAGGGGAGATTTTAACACTGAAGCTTTCTTT.

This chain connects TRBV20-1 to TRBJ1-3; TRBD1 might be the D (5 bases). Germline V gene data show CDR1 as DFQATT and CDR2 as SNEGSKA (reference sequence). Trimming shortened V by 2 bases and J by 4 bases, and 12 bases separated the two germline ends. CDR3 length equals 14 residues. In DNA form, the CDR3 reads TGCAGTGCTAGAAAGGGGCTAGGGGGAAACACCATATATTTT. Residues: CSARKGLGGNTIYF.

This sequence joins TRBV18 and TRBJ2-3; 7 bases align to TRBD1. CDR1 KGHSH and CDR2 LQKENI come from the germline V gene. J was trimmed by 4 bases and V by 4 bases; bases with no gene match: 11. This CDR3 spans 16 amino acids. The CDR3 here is CASSLYQGVRADTQYF. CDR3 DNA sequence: TGTGCCAGCTCACTTTACCAGGGGGTCAGGGCAGATACGCAGTATTTT.

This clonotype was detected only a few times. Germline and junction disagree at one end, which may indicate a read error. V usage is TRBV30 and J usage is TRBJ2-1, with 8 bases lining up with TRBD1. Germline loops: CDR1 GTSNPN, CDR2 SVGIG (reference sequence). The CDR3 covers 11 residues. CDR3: CAWHHRDRRIF. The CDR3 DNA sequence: TGTGCCTGGCACCACCGGGACAGGAGGATCTTC.

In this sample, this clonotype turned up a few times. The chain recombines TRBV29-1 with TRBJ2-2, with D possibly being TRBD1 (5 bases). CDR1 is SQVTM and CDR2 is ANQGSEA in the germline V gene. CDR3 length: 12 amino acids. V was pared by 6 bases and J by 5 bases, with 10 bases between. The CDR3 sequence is CSVGHETGELFF. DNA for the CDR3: TGCAGCGTAGGACATGAAACCGGGGAGCTGTTTTTT.

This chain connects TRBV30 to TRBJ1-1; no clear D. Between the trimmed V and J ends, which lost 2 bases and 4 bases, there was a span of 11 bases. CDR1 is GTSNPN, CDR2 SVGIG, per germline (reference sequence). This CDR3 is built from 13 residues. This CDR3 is CAWSLSMGTEAFF. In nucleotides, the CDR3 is TGTGCCTGGAGTTTATCCATGGGCACTGAAGCTTTCTTT.

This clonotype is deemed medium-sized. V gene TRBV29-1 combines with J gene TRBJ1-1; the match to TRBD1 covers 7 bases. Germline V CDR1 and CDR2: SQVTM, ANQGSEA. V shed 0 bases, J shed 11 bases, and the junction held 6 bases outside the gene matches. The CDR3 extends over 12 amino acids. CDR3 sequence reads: CSVEDRGTDAFF. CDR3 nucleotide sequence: TGCAGCGTTGAAGATCGAGGGACAGACGCTTTCTTT.

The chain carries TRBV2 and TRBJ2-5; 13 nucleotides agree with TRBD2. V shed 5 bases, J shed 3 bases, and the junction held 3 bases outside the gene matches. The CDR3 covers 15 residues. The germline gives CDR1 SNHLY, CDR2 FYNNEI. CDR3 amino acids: CASSRTSGREETQYF. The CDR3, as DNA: TGTGCCAGCAGTAGGACTAGCGGGAGAGAAGAGACCCAGTACTTC.

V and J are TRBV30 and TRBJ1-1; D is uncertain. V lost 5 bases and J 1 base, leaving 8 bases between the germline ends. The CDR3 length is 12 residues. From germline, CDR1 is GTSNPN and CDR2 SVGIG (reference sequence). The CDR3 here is CAWEYSNTEAFF. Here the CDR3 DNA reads TGTGCCTGGGAATATTCGAACACTGAAGCTTTCTTT.

CDR3 residues: CAWSVQGGYGYTF. The CDR3, as DNA: TGTGCCTGGAGTGTCCAGGGCGGCTATGGCTACACCTTC. The rearrangement links TRBV30 to TRBJ1-2; D is perhaps TRBD1 (5 bases). This CDR3 is 13 amino acids long. Germline CDR1 and CDR2: GTSNPN and SVGIG (reference sequence). V lost 0 bases and J 4 bases, leaving 9 bases between the germline ends. The whole variable domain, remainder taken from reference TRBV30 and TRBJ1-2, is SQTIHQWPATLVQPVGSPLSLECTVEGTSNPNLYWYRQAAGRGLQLLFYSVGIGQISSEVPQNLSASRPQDRQFILSSKKLLLSDSGFYLCAWSVQGGYGYTFGSGTRLTVV.

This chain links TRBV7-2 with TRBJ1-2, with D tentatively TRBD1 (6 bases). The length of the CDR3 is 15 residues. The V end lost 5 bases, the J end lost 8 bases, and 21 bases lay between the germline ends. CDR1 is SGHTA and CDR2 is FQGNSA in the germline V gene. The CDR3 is CASSHGGPGAPGYTF. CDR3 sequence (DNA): TGTGCCAGCAGCCACGGTGGGCCGGGGGCGCCCGGCTACACCTTC.

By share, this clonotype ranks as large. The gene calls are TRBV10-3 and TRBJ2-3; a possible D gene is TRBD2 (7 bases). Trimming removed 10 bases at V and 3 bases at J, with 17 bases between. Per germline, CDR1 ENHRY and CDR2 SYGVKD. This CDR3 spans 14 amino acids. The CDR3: CATTQGGGTDTQYF. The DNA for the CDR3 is TGTGCCACGACACAAGGGGGGGGAACAGATACGCAGTATTTT.